This T cell receptor (beta chain) comes out of a study of blood T cell repertoires in COVID-19 (dated by TCRdb to 2020 to 2021). Regarding the complete study: Samples covering the acute and convalescent phases of COVID-19 were provided by collaborators in the United States, Italy and Spain. Samples came from the ongoing ImmuneRACE study (first 160 participants) plus 1,254 subjects from 6 global collaborators. Subjects who had been exposed to COVID-19, were actively infected with it, or had recovered from it provided the deeply sampled blood TCRbeta repertoires that made up the dataset. The repertoires were made available in a free public database intended to serve as a resource for research on the immune response to SARS-CoV-2. Where available, HLA class I and class II types were taken from metadata supplied by the sample provider and were not determined by assay-based typing. The sample metadata nearly always contained a de-identified subject ID, COVID-19 status, age in years and sex. The prospective study material was composed of cDNA or gDNA derived from T cells, B-cell-depleted T cells, or PBMCs.

Findings and caveats that apply to the study as a whole: Clinical and demographic metadata were provided uncurated, with the amount varying by source and participant.

Collaborating institutions collected whole blood in K2EDTA tubes following their own protocols. For TCRbeta analysis, collaborator samples were shipped as frozen whole blood, as isolated PBMCs, or as DNA extracted from either sample type. For this clone: No antigen is known for it. Base qualities are not provided; no much larger clone lies one nucleotide away.

TCRbeta CDR3 regions were amplified from genomic DNA by means of the immunoSEQ Assay, a bias-controlled multiplex PCR. Per the authors' processing: Nucleated cell counts per sample were estimated from amplification of reference gene primers within the assay. To quantify the absolute abundance of each unique TCRbeta CDR3 rearrangement, sequence reads were collapsed and filtered. Productive Simpson clonality was computed per sample as the square root of Simpson's diversity index over productive rearrangements. This is the immuneACCESS table as TCRdb keeps it, with only in-frame sequences that have V and J called. A part of the clones is gone; compared with another copy, unresolved V genes explain less than half, and the rest is unexplained. The V and J calls and clone size are taken from that table; D and trimming were inferred from the DNA. The sample profile shows about 210,000 clones; about 91% of them were found once. The ten largest clones add up to 1.5% of the sample.

The germline V gene (reference sequence) sets CDR1 to DFQATT and CDR2 to SNEGSKA. The CDR3 numbers 13 residues from cysteine through phenylalanine. The only DNA kept is the CDR3, 39 bases in frame from the first base. V is pared back by 3 bases and J by 10 bases, with 16 bases lying between the germline termini. The sequenced material came from peripheral blood. This TCR was sampled from a man aged 18 to 29 with active or convalescent COVID-19. The chain is made from TRBV20-1 and TRBJ1-5, with TRBD1 perhaps the D gene, on 5 matching bases. The CDR3 loop reads CSASGQGGRPQHF. The base sequence is TGCAGTGCTAGTGGGCAGGGTGGCCGACCCCAGCATTTT.